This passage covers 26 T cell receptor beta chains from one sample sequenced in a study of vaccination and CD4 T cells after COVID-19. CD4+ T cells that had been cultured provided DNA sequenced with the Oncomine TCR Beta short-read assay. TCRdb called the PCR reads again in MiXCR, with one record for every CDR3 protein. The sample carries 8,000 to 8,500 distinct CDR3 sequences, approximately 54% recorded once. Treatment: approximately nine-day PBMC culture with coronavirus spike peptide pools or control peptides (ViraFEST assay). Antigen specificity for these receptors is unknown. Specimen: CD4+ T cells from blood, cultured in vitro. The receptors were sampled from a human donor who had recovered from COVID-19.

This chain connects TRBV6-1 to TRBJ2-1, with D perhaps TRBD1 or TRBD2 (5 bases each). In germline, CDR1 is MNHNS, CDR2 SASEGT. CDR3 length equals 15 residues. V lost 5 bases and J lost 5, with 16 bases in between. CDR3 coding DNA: TGTGCCAGCAGTCGCCGGATTCGAGGGGACAATGAGCAGTTCTTC. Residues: CASSRRIRGDNEQFF.

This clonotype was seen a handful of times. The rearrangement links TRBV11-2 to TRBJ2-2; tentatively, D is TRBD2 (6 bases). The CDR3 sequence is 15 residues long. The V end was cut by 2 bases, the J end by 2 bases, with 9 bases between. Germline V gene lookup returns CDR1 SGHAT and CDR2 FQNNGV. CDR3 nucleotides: TGTGCCAGCAGCTTACTAGCGACCAACACCGGGGAGCTGTTTTTT. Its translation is CASSLLATNTGELFF.

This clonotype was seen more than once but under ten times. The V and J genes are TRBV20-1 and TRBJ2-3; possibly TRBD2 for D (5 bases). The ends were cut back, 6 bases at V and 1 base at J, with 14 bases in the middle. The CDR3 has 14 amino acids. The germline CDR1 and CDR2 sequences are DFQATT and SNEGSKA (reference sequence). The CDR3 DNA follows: TGCAGTGCCAAATGGGCGGGTCGCACAGATACGCAGTATTTT. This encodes CSAKWAGRTDTQYF.

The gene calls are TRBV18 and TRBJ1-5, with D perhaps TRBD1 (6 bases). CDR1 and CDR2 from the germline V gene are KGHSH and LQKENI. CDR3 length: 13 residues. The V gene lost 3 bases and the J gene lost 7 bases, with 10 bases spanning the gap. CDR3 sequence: CASSPSGDQPQHF. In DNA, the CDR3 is TGTGCCAGCTCACCTTCAGGGGACCAGCCCCAGCATTTT.

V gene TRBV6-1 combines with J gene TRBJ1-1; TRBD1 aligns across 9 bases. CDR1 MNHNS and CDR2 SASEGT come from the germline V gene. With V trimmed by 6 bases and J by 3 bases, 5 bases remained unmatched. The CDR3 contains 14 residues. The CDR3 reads CASRTGGLDTEAFF. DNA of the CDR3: TGTGCCAGCAGAACAGGGGGCTTGGACACTGAAGCTTTCTTT.

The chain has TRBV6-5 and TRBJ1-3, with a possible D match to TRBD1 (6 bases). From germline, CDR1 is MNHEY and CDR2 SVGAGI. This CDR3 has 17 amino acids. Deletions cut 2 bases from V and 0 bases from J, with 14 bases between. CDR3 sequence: CASSYRRQENSGNTIYF. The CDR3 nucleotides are TGTGCCAGCAGTTACCGGAGACAGGAGAACTCTGGAAACACCATATATTTT.

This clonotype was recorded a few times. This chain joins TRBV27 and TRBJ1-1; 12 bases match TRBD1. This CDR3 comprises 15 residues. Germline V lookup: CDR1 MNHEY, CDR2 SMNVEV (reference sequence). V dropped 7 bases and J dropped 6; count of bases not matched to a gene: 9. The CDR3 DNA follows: TGTGCCAGCAAAGGGGACAGGGGGCGCTTCGCTGAAGCTTTCTTT. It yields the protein CASKGDRGRFAEAFF.

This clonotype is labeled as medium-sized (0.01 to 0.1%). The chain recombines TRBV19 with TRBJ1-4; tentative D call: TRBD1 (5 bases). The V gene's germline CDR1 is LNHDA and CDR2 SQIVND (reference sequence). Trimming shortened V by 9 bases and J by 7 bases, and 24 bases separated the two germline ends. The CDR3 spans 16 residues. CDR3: CASPTWYPGGGEKLFF. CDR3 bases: TGTGCCAGCCCCACCTGGTACCCGGGGGGGGGTGAAAAACTGTTTTTT.

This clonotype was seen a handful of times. The CDR3 reads CASSQDDRGRPQHF. DNA for the CDR3: TGCGCCAGCAGCCAAGATGACCGGGGAAGGCCCCAGCATTTT. The chain links TRBV4-3 to TRBJ1-5; D uncertain. Germline CDR1 LGHNA, CDR2 YSLEER. This CDR3 region has 14 residues. V gave up 0 bases and J gave up 9 bases, with 12 bases separating them.

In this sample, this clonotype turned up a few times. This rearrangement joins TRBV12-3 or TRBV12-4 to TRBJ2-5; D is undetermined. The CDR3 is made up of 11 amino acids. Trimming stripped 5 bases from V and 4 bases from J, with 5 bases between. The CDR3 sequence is CASSLGETQYF. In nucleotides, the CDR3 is TGTGCCAGCAGTCTCGGAGAGACCCAGTACTTC.

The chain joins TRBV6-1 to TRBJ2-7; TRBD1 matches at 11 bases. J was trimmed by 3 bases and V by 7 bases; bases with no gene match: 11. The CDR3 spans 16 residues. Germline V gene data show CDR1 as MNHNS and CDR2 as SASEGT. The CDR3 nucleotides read TGTGCCAGCAAGGACACCGGGACAGGGGGAGGCTACGAGCAGTACTTC. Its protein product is CASKDTGTGGGYEQYF.

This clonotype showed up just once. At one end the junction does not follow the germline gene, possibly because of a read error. The CDR3 DNA is TGTGTCAGCAGTCTCAGAGGGTCCGGAAACACCATATATTTT. Protein sequence: CVSSLRGSGNTIYF. The chain recombines TRBV2 with TRBJ1-3; D is ambiguous. Germline CDR1 and CDR2: SNHLY and FYNNEI. This CDR3 has 14 residues. Drawing the rest from reference TRBV2 and TRBJ1-3, the complete variable domain is EPEVTQTPSHQVTQMGQEVILRCVPISNHLYFYWYRQILGQKVEFLVSFYNNEISEKSEIFDDQFSVERPDGSNFTLKIRSTKLEDSAMYFCVSSLRGSGNTIYFGEGSWLTVV.

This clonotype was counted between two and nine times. CDR3 loop: CASSLNRGDQPQHF. The CDR3 DNA follows: TGTGCCAGCAGCTTAAACAGGGGCGATCAGCCCCAGCATTTT. The chain combines TRBV7-2 with TRBJ1-5; 7 bases match TRBD1. Germline trimming cut 2 bases from V and 5 bases from J; bases unmatched to any gene: 3. Germline V gene lookup returns CDR1 SGHTA and CDR2 FQGNSA. The CDR3 has 14 amino acids.

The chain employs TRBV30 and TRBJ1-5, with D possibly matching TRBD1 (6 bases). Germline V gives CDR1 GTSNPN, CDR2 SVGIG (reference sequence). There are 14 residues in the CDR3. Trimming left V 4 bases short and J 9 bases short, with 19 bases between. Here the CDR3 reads CAWKPDSRSGPQHF. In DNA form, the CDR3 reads TGTGCCTGGAAGCCGGACAGCCGCTCAGGGCCCCAGCATTTT.

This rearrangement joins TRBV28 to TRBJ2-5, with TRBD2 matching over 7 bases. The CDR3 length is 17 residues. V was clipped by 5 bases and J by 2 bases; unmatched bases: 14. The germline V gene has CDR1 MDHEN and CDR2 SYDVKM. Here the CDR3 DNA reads TGTGCCAGCAGTCTCTCTCAACCACTAGCGCTGCAAGAGACCCAGTACTTC. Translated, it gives CASSLSQPLALQETQYF.

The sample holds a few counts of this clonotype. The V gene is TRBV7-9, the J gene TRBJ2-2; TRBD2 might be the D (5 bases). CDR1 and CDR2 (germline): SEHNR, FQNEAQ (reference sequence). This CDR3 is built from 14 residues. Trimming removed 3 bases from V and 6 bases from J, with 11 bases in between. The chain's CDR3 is CASSFLRVSGELFF. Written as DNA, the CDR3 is TGTGCCAGCAGCTTTCTGCGGGTATCCGGGGAGCTGTTTTTT.

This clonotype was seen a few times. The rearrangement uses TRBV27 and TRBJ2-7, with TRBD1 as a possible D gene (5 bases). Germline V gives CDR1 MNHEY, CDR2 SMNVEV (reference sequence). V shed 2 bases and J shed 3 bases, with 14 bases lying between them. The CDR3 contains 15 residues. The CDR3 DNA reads TGTGCCAGCAGTTTAAGTGGCAGGGTAGTCTACGAGCAGTACTTC. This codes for CASSLSGRVVYEQYF.

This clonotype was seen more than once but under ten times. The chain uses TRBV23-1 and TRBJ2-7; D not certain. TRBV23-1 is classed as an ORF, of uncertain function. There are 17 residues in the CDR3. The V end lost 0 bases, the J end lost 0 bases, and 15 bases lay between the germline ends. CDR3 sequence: CASSQSSYLWSSYEQYF. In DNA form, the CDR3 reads TGCGCCAGCAGTCAATCCTCATATCTGTGGAGCTCCTACGAGCAGTACTTC.

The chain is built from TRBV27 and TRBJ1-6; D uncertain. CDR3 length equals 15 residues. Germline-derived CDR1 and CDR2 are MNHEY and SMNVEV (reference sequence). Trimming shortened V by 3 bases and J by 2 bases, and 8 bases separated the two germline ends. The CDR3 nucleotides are TGTGCCAGCAGTTTCGGGTTTCCCTATAATTCACCCCTCCACTTT. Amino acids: CASSFGFPYNSPLHF.

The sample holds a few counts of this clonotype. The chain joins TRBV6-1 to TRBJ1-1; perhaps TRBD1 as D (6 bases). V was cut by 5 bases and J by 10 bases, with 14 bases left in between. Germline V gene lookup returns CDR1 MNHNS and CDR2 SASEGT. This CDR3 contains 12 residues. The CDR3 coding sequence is TGTGCCAGCAGTCCCGGGTGGGGGCGAGCTTTCTTT. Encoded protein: CASSPGWGRAFF.

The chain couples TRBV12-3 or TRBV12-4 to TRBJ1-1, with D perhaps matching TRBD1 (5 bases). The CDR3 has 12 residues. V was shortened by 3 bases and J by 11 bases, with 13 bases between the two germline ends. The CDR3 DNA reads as TGTGCCAGCAGTTTCATTACAGGATCGGCTTTCTTT. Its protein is CASSFITGSAFF.

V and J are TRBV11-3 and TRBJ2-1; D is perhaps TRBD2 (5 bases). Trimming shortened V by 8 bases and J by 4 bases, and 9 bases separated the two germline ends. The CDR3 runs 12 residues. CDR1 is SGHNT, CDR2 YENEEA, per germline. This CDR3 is CASSPGYNEQFF. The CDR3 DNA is TGTGCCAGCTCCCCGGGGTACAATGAGCAGTTCTTC.

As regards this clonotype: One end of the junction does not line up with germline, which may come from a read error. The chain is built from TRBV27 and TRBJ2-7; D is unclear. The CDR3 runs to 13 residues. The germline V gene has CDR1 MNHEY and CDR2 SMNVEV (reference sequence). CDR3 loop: CASSPKTQYERYF. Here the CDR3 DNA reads TGTGCCAGCAGTCCAAAGACCCAGTACGAGCGGTACTTC.

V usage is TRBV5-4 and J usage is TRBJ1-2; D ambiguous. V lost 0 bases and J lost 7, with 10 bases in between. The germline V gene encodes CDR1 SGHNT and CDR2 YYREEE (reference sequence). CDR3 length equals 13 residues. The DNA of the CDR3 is TGTGCCAGCAGCTTGGTACGGGAGGGTGGCTACACCTTC. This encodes CASSLVREGGYTF.

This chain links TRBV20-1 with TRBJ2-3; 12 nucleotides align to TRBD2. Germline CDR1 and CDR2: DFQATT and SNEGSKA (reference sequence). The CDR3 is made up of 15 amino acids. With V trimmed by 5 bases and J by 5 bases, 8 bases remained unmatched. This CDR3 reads CSAPRLAGVGDTQYF. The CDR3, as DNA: TGCAGTGCTCCCCGACTAGCGGGAGTGGGAGATACGCAGTATTTT.

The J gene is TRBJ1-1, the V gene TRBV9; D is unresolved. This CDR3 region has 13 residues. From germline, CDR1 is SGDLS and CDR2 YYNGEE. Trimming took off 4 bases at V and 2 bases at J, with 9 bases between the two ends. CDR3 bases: TGTGCCAGCAGCCTAACAGCAAACACTGAAGCTTTCTTT. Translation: CASSLTANTEAFF.